This T cell receptor beta chain was sequenced for a study of memory CD4+ T cells and cytomegalovirus serostatus (dated by TCRdb to the late 2010s). Context from the whole study: The cohort included approximately 35 healthy adults from Belgium, of whom 9 were CMV seropositive and approximately 25 were CMV seronegative. To replicate a published TCR-based CMV serostatus classifier, the researchers sequenced the CD4+ memory TCRbeta repertoires of a Belgian cohort whose cytomegalovirus serostatus was known. Study-level results and caveats: Results were interpreted as suggesting that the CMV-associated TCR signature is largely present in the CD4+ memory repertoire. Of 170 or so previously reported CMV-associated TCRbeta sequences, some 67 appeared in the CD4+ memory repertoires, each in one to five individuals. CMV serostatus prediction reached a median bootstrapped AUC of about 0.94 with the original framework and about 0.93 with a US-trained random forest. On the Belgian cohort, the classifier based on the original framework reached a median bootstrapped AUC of 0.95, with a 95% CI of 0.76-1.00. Only CD4+CD45RO+ memory cells were sequenced, in contrast to the original study, which included naive and memory CD4+ and CD8+ populations.

Genomic DNA was extracted from sorted cells with the Quick-DNA Microprep Kit. TCRbeta DNA was amplified with the immunoSEQ hsTCRbeta kit following the manufacturer's protocol. An Illumina MiSeq instrument was used to sequence the TCRbeta libraries. The source study handled its data this way. Removing out-of-frame sequences left a few million distinct TCRbeta sequences, an average of approximately 61,000 per individual. Two values were used to score each individual: the count of some 150 previously reported CMV-associated TCRbeta sequences and the total count of productive distinct TCRbeta sequences. A beta-binomial model was reimplemented in Python, and scikit-learn random forests with default parameters were trained on US cohort data. Classifier performance on the Belgian cohort was summarized as median AUC with percentile confidence intervals over 10,000 bootstrap iterations. The table was pulled from immuneACCESS by TCRdb, which kept in-frame rearrangements only. Such tables lose some clones; where checked, under half of the loss comes from unresolved V genes, and the rest has no known cause. That table gives V, J and clone size, and the DNA gave D and trimming. This sample gives approximately 60,000 clones in total; about 81% of them show up just once. 1% to 1.2% of the sample is held by the ten biggest clonotypes.

Including the terminal cysteine and phenylalanine, the CDR3 comprises 14 residues. CDR3 DNA only is kept here, 42 bases in frame from base 1. As encoded in the germline V gene, CDR1 is SQVTM while CDR2 is ANQGSEA. After removal of 6 bases from V and 3 bases from J, the junction retains 7 bases not matched to a gene. Remarks on this clone: The antigen this receptor binds is unknown. Per-base quality was not reported, and no clone a single base away is much larger than it.

Single viable CD3+CD4+CD8-CD45RO+ cells were sorted as memory CD4+ T cells on a FACSAria II. To determine CMV serostatus, a Roche Elecsys assay was used that detects serum IgG against CMV pp150, pp28, p38 and p52. After thawing, total CD4+ T cells were enriched by positive selection with CD4 magnetic microbeads. The samples came from a different study that was designed specifically to examine the CD4+ T cell memory repertoire. Following standard operating procedures, peripheral blood mononuclear cells were isolated and cryopreserved, while serum was kept at -80 degrees C. Staining used CD3-PerCP (BW264/56), CD4-APC (RPA-T4), CD45RO-PE (UCHT1) and CD8-Pacific Orange (3B5) antibodies, with Sytox blue excluding non-viable cells.

The clonotype comes from an adult in good health and CMV-seronegative. The sequence joins TRBV29-1 to TRBJ2-1; the central 8 bases match TRBD1. The specimen was memory CD4+ T cells from blood. The CDR3: CSVRGQGGYNEQFF. The nucleotides read TGCAGCGTGCGCGGACAGGGAGGCTACAATGAGCAGTTCTTC.